The entry below gives a single T cell receptor beta chain sequence along with its context. The target antigen is unknown. Germline V gives CDR1 KGHSH, CDR2 LQKENI. V lost 1 base, J lost 1 base, and 10 bases lay in between. CDR3 size: 15 residues. This sample was taken from a study of chemoradiotherapy in HPV16-positive cancers. General study results and limits: Candidate HPV-specific clones and E7-related TCR motifs grew in tumor during treatment.

Repertoires were sampled repeatedly during chemoradiotherapy. Sequenced by immunoSEQ multiplex PCR; TCRdb stores in-frame clones only, minus some. The profile shows roughly 13,000 clones, just under 70% of them singletons. This chain joins TRBV18 and TRBJ1-2, with D unclear. The source is a human donor with HPV-associated anogenital cancer. The biological material was taken from a patient who underwent chemoradiotherapy. The CDR3 sequence is CASSPQSGNNYGYTF. In nucleotides, the CDR3 is TGTGCCAGCTCACCACAATCGGGCAATAACTATGGCTACACCTTC.